Following are 25 T cell receptor beta chains from one sample sequenced in a study of shared clonotypes between healthy human individuals. Sequenced by immunoSEQ multiplex PCR; TCRdb stores in-frame clones only, minus some. The sample shows roughly 2.5 million clones, approximately 92% of them seen only once. The material sequenced was naive CD4+ T cells sorted from blood. Subset of the sample: CD45RA+ positively selected. The receptors were sampled from a young man in good health.

This chain connects TRBV7-2 to TRBJ2-4; D is perhaps TRBD1 (6 bases). Trimming shortened V by 5 bases and J by 0 bases, and 14 bases separated the two germline ends. The CDR3 has 16 residues. CDR1 SGHTA and CDR2 FQGNSA come from the germline V gene. CDR3 amino acids: CASSPTGTLAKNIQYF. The CDR3, as DNA: TGTGCCAGCAGCCCTACAGGGACCCTAGCCAAAAACATTCAGTACTTC.

The J gene is TRBJ1-1, the V gene TRBV28; a possible D gene is TRBD1 (5 bases). The CDR3 loop spans 12 amino acids. Trimming took off 7 bases at V and 4 bases at J, with 10 bases between the two ends. Germline V gene data show CDR1 as MDHEN and CDR2 as SYDVKM. The CDR3 DNA is TGTGCCAGCAACCCGGGGCGCACTGAAGCTTTCTTT. Its protein is CASNPGRTEAFF.

The chain employs TRBV11-2 and TRBJ1-4; weak D call: TRBD1 (5 bases). The V and J ends lost 6 bases and 4 bases respectively, with 6 bases between them. The germline V gene has CDR1 SGHAT and CDR2 FQNNGV. The CDR3 totals 12 residues. DNA of the CDR3: TGTGCCAGCAGGGGGGGTAATGAAAAACTGTTTTTT. This codes for CASRGGNEKLFF. Based on the CDR3 plus reference TRBV11-2 and TRBJ1-4, the full variable domain is EAGVAQSPRYKIIEKRQSVAFWCNPISGHATLYWYQQILGQGPKLLIQFQNNGVVDDSQLPKDRFSAERLKGVDSTLKIQPAKLEDSAVYLCASRGGNEKLFFGSGTQLSVL.

The CDR3 region is CASSLAVRRNTEAFF. CDR3 bases: TGCGCCAGCAGCTTGGCCGTCCGGAGGAACACTGAAGCTTTCTTT. This chain joins TRBV5-1 and TRBJ1-1; no firm D call. The CDR3 covers 15 residues. Per the germline V gene, CDR1 is SGHRS and CDR2 is YFSETQ. Trimming pared 0 bases from V and 1 base from J, leaving 10 bases between.

The V gene is TRBV2, the J gene TRBJ2-7, with D unresolved. Trimming removed 6 bases at V and 6 bases at J, with 15 bases between. Germline V CDR1 and CDR2: SNHLY, FYNNEI. This CDR3 region has 13 residues. The CDR3 DNA reads TGTGCCAGCAGCGCGGAACTTATGAGCGAGCAGTACTTC. It codes for CASSAELMSEQYF.

This clone is a singleton in its sample. The CDR3 region has the DNA TGTGCCAGCACCCTCAGCCCTCTTGCCTACGAGCAGTACTTC. It translates to CASTLSPLAYEQYF. The rearrangement uses TRBV28 and TRBJ2-7; D is ambiguous. The germline V gene encodes CDR1 MDHEN and CDR2 SYDVKM. This CDR3 contains 14 residues. Trimming cost V 7 bases and J 2 bases, with 15 bases left between them.

The rearrangement joins TRBV4-1 to TRBJ2-5; perhaps TRBD1 as D (6 bases). The germline V and J ends were trimmed by 2 bases and 11 bases, with 21 bases remaining between them. CDR1 and CDR2 from the germline V gene are MGHRA and YSYEKL. CDR3 length: 15 residues. The CDR3 protein is CASSQPRDKDKEQYF. The DNA for the CDR3 is TGCGCCAGCAGCCAACCCCGGGACAAGGACAAAGAGCAGTACTTC.

V gene TRBV18 combines with J gene TRBJ2-7; D is perhaps TRBD1 or TRBD2 (5 bases each). Trimming took 6 bases from V and 1 from J, leaving 13 bases between them. The CDR3 runs to 14 residues. Germline CDR1 and CDR2: KGHSH and LQKENI. The CDR3 sequence: CASSTGTLSYEQYF. The CDR3 region has the DNA TGTGCCAGCTCTACCGGGACCTTGTCCTACGAGCAGTACTTC.

This clone came up once. V and J are TRBV18 and TRBJ2-7; unclear D gene. CDR1 and CDR2 (germline): KGHSH, LQKENI. The CDR3 contains 14 residues. V was clipped by 4 bases and J by 0 bases, with 10 bases between them. CDR3: CASSRSGSSYEQYF. DNA for the CDR3: TGTGCCAGCTCACGGTCCGGAAGCTCCTACGAGCAGTACTTC.

The rearrangement links TRBV30 to TRBJ2-4; no firm D call. V lost 1 base and J 2 bases, leaving 6 bases between the germline ends. From germline, CDR1 is GTSNPN and CDR2 SVGIG (reference sequence). The CDR3 loop spans 13 amino acids. This CDR3 reads CAWSGSSKNIQYF. CDR3 DNA: TGTGCCTGGAGTGGGAGTTCCAAAAACATTCAGTACTTC.

The chain combines TRBV5-1 with TRBJ2-5; D perhaps matches TRBD2 (6 bases). V lost 4 bases to trimming and J lost 2 bases, with 18 bases between them. Germline loops: CDR1 SGHRS, CDR2 YFSETQ. The CDR3 runs to 16 residues. The CDR3 DNA reads TGCGCCAGCAGCACTGGGGGGACTGGCATTCAAGAGACCCAGTACTTC. As protein: CASSTGGTGIQETQYF.

The chain joins TRBV4-1 to TRBJ2-5; D unclear. Germline V gene lookup returns CDR1 MGHRA and CDR2 YSYEKL. The CDR3 sequence is 13 residues long. V was pared by 4 bases and J by 4 bases, with 10 bases between. CDR3 sequence: CASSPLALETQYF. In nucleotides, the CDR3 is TGCGCCAGCAGCCCCTTGGCGCTAGAGACCCAGTACTTC.

This clone appeared a single time. This chain joins TRBV5-4 and TRBJ1-2, with TRBD1 matching 9 bases. After removal of 4 bases from V and 2 bases from J, the junction contained 6 bases not matched to a gene. The CDR3 extends over 15 amino acids. Per germline, CDR1 SGHNT and CDR2 YYREEE (reference sequence). CDR3 sequence: CASSAGTGSNYGYTF. The DNA for the CDR3 is TGTGCCAGCAGCGCCGGGACAGGGAGCAACTATGGCTACACCTTC.

This clone was counted only a few times. This chain joins TRBV6-5 and TRBJ1-6, with D perhaps matching TRBD1 (6 bases). V gave up 4 bases and J gave up 7 bases, with 17 bases separating them. CDR3 length equals 16 residues. CDR1 is MNHEY, CDR2 SVGAGI, per germline. The CDR3: CASSSRGGSGNSPLHF. The CDR3 DNA sequence: TGTGCCAGCAGTTCACGGGGGGGCAGTGGGAATTCACCCCTCCACTTT.

The V call is TRBV25-1, the J call TRBJ2-4; 9 bases align to TRBD1. This CDR3 is 16 amino acids long. V lost 5 bases and J lost 2; bases outside the gene matches: 7. Germline V gene sequence: CDR1 MGHDK, CDR2 SYGVNS. In nucleotides, the CDR3 is TGTGCCAGCAGTTCACCGGGACAGGGAACCAAAAACATTCAGTACTTC. It specifies CASSSPGQGTKNIQYF. The full variable domain, in which reference TRBV25-1 and TRBJ2-4 provide the parts outside the CDR3, is EADIYQTPRYLVIGTGKKITLECSQTMGHDKMYWYQQDPGMELHLIHYSYGVNSTEKGDLSSESTVSRIRTEHFPLTLESARPSHTSQYLCASSSPGQGTKNIQYFGAGTRLSVL.

About this clone: Other DNA sequences in the same sample also yield this CDR3. The rearrangement links TRBV2 to TRBJ2-7, with 7 bases identical to TRBD1. After removal of 6 bases from V and 0 bases from J, the junction contained 2 bases not matched to a gene. Germline loops: CDR1 SNHLY, CDR2 FYNNEI. The CDR3 contains 13 residues. The DNA of the CDR3 is TGTGCCAGCAGGAGGGACAGCTCCTACGAGCAGTACTTC. Protein product: CASRRDSSYEQYF.

The rearrangement joins TRBV18 to TRBJ2-3; the D gene is possibly TRBD1 (6 bases). Trimming cost V 0 bases and J 1 base, with 14 bases left between them. This CDR3 is 17 amino acids long. Per the germline V gene, CDR1 is KGHSH and CDR2 is LQKENI. The CDR3 reads CASSPPRRGAGTDTQYF. In nucleotides, the CDR3 is TGTGCCAGCTCACCACCGCGCAGGGGCGCTGGCACAGATACGCAGTATTTT.

With respect to this clone: Distinct nucleotide sequences in the sample also encode this CDR3. This sequence joins TRBV5-1 and TRBJ2-2; D unclear. The CDR3 length is 13 residues. V lost 0 bases to trimming and J lost 3 bases, with 3 bases between them. Looked up from germline, CDR1 is SGHRS and CDR2 is YFSETQ. The CDR3 protein is CASSLADTGELFF. In nucleotides, the CDR3 is TGCGCCAGCAGCTTGGCCGACACCGGGGAGCTGTTTTTT.

Note on this clone: Other nucleotide sequences from this sample produce the same CDR3. The rearrangement uses TRBV9 and TRBJ1-1; possibly TRBD1 for D (6 bases). There are 13 residues in the CDR3. The germline CDR1 and CDR2 sequences are SGDLS and YYNGEE. V lost 2 bases, J lost 3 bases, and 8 bases lay in between. The CDR3 region has the DNA TGTGCCAGCAGCGTGGCAGGGGACACTGAAGCTTTCTTT. Protein: CASSVAGDTEAFF.

The chain joins TRBV6-5 to TRBJ1-6, with D possibly matching TRBD1 (5 bases). Germline CDR1 and CDR2: MNHEY and SVGAGI. The CDR3 consists of 14 residues. Trimming pared 4 bases from V and 7 bases from J, leaving 11 bases between. In nucleotides, the CDR3 is TGTGCCAGCAGTTCCCAGGGATACAATTCACCCCTCCACTTT. This gives the protein CASSSQGYNSPLHF.

The rearrangement links TRBV12-5 to TRBJ1-1; possible D gene TRBD1, 6 bases. The CDR3 covers 14 residues. Germline values: CDR1 LGHNT, CDR2 FRNRAP. Trimming removed 5 bases from V and 1 base from J, with 11 bases in between. CDR3 bases: TGTGCTAGTGGTGTTGGACAGCCGAACACTGAAGCTTTCTTT. Encoded protein: CASGVGQPNTEAFF.

The table lists this clone with a count of one. The rearrangement uses TRBV9 and TRBJ2-7; 8 nucleotides agree with TRBD1. In germline, CDR1 is SGDLS, CDR2 YYNGEE. The ends lost 3 bases at V and 0 bases at J; junction bases unmatched: 8. CDR3 size: 16 residues. The DNA for the CDR3 is TGTGCCAGCAGCGCGCAACAGGGGGGTAGCTCCTACGAGCAGTACTTC. Translation gives CASSAQQGGSSYEQYF.

This clone has more than one count but fewer than ten. The sample holds other DNA sequences that translate to the same CDR3. This sequence joins TRBV6-5 and TRBJ1-2; 9 bases map to TRBD1. This CDR3 contains 13 residues. The trim removed 6 bases at V and 6 bases at J, leaving 5 bases unmatched. Germline CDR1 reads MNHEY; CDR2 reads SVGAGI. CDR3 sequence: CASSRGQGHGYTF. DNA for the CDR3: TGTGCCAGCAGCCGGGGACAGGGTCATGGCTACACCTTC.

The rearrangement uses TRBV15 and TRBJ2-1; possible D gene TRBD2, 6 bases. This CDR3 has 12 amino acids. V lost 4 bases and J lost 9, with 10 bases in between. Germline V CDR1 and CDR2: LNHNV, YYDKDF (reference sequence). In DNA, the CDR3 is TGTGCCACCAGCAAGGGACTCTTTGAGCAGTTCTTC. Translated, it gives CATSKGLFEQFF.

On this clone: Other DNA sequences in this sample translate to the same CDR3. The chain links TRBV6-1 to TRBJ2-7; D is undetermined. The CDR3 has 11 residues. Germline CDR1 MNHNS, CDR2 SASEGT. V was pared by 2 bases and J by 3 bases, with 2 bases between. The CDR3, as DNA: TGTGCCAGCAGTGAAAGCTACGAGCAGTACTTC. This encodes CASSESYEQYF.